Sequencing of this T cell receptor (beta chain) was carried out in a study of PD-1 blockade in classical Hodgkin lymphoma. This CDR3 region has 14 residues. Germline lookup yields CDR1 SGHTA and CDR2 FQGNSA. V lost 5 bases and J lost 4; bases outside the gene matches: 4. Generated by immunoSEQ multiplex PCR, the TCRdb table keeps only in-frame clones and is missing some. The sample lists 12,000 to 15,000 clones, more than 70% occurring once. Every patient was affected by relapse after autologous stem cell transplantation, while exposure to brentuximab vedotin was not uniform. The rearrangement joins TRBV7-2 to TRBJ2-4, with TRBD1 matching 8 bases. The receptor comes from a human donor with classical Hodgkin lymphoma. The material sequenced was peripheral blood mononuclear cells (PBMCs), taken at baseline. The DNA for the CDR3 is TGTGCCAGCAGCATCGACAGGGGAAAAAACATTCAGTACTTC. As protein: CASSIDRGKNIQYF.